This TCR beta chain is from a study of post-analysis software for immune sequencing data. About the research overall: The study covered relapsing-remitting, secondary progressive and progressive-relapsing courses of multiple sclerosis. Study findings and constraints: Compared against controls, patients with multiple sclerosis displayed significantly lower normalized Chao1 diversity. Same-batch preparations were strongly co-clustered by F measure. A few TRBV segments appeared more often in patients than in controls, and TRBV5-6, TRBV5-1 and TRBV20-1 were among these.

Trimming removed 10 bases from V and 3 bases from J; junction bases left unmatched: 13. This CDR3 has 15 amino acids. Germline CDR1 and CDR2: MNHEY and SMNVEV (reference sequence). cDNA libraries for TCR beta contained unique molecular identifiers. Some 500,000 cDNA molecules were obtained per 1 to 10 million input T cells. A single record per CDR3 protein comes from TCRdb applying MiXCR to the PCR reads. The table lists about 770,000 distinct CDR3 sequences, more than 45% of them singletons. About this clonotype: Its antigen is not known.

The TCR originated in a girl aged 5-17 years with multiple sclerosis. The sample was blood. The chain joins TRBV27 to TRBJ1-2; 8 nucleotides align to TRBD1. CDR3 DNA sequence: TGTGCCACCCGACGCCCCGGACAGGGTGACTATGGCTACACCTTC. It yields the protein CATRRPGQGDYGYTF.